These 8 T cell receptor beta chains originate from one sample sequenced in a study of blood T cells in healthy people across ages (dated by TCRdb to 2015 to 2017). Library construction relied on 5' RACE. Sequencing relied on an Illumina HiSeq 2500. A second PCR of about 7 to 12 cycles was run with a J-beta primer mix and a sample-barcoded 5' primer. In-frame beta chains were kept once TCRdb had trimmed the public reads at Q25 with fastp and called clones with MiXCR. Records with the same CDR3 protein are collapsed into one entry carrying the most frequent genes and DNA. The sample yields about 1.5 million distinct CDR3 sequences; less than 45% were counted once. The ten largest make up around 4% of the sample. The sample taken for sequencing was blood. These receptors came from a woman aged 18-29 years in good health.

This chain links TRBV7-8 with TRBJ1-1, with D perhaps TRBD1 (5 bases). This CDR3 has 14 amino acids. Trimming left V 5 bases short and J 2 bases short, with 12 bases between. Germline V lookup: CDR1 SGHVS, CDR2 FQNEAQ. CDR3 DNA sequence: TGTGCCAGCAGCCCCCCCGGGACTAACACTGAAGCTTTCTTT. Its protein is CASSPPGTNTEAFF.

The rearrangement joins TRBV4-2 to TRBJ2-1, with a weak D call TRBD2 (6 bases). The CDR3 runs 16 residues. Germline loops: CDR1 LGHNA, CDR2 YNFKEQ. V was cut by 0 bases and J by 13 bases, with 22 bases left in between. The CDR3 nucleotides are TGTGCCAGCAGCCAAGACGGACGAGCGTCGGGAGAGACCCAGTTCTTC. The encoded protein is CASSQDGRASGETQFF.

The gene calls are TRBV20-1 and TRBJ2-7; unclear D gene. The ends were cut back, 5 bases at V and 2 bases at J, with 19 bases in the middle. This CDR3 has 15 amino acids. CDR1 is DFQATT, CDR2 SNEGSKA, per germline (reference sequence). CDR3 residues: CSAASLGRSTYEQYF. The DNA for the CDR3 is TGCAGTGCTGCCTCCCTAGGGCGGAGCACCTACGAGCAGTACTTC.

This clonotype was counted between two and nine times. The rearrangement joins TRBV12-3 or TRBV12-4 to TRBJ1-1; 8 bases line up with TRBD1. V was clipped by 6 bases and J by 4 bases; unmatched bases: 7. This CDR3 comprises 14 residues. In DNA, the CDR3 is TGTGCCAGCAGCCCAATGACAGGGGTCACTGAAGCTTTCTTT. Translating it yields CASSPMTGVTEAFF.

The chain links TRBV7-2 to TRBJ2-7; D call uncertain. CDR1 SGHTA and CDR2 FQGNSA come from the germline V gene. With 5 bases removed from V and 5 bases from J, the gap between germline ends came to 13 bases. CDR3 length equals 13 residues. The CDR3 protein is CASSRVVRDEQYF. The CDR3 DNA follows: TGTGCCAGCAGCCGAGTGGTTAGGGACGAGCAGTACTTC.

This clonotype came up a few times. The V and J genes are TRBV5-1 and TRBJ2-7; the match to TRBD1 covers 7 bases. The J call is in doubt because the DNA end fits TRBJ2-5 better. The CDR3 consists of 14 residues. Germline lookup yields CDR1 SGHRS and CDR2 YFSETQ. The CDR3 sequence: CASSPIQGRRTQYF. The CDR3, as DNA: TGCGCCAGCAGCCCTATACAGGGGCGCAGGACCCAGTACTTC.

This clonotype was picked up a small number of times. The J gene is TRBJ2-7, the V gene TRBV29-1; the D gene is possibly TRBD2 (5 bases). This CDR3 has 13 residues. Germline V gene data show CDR1 as SQVTM and CDR2 as ANQGSEA. The V end lost 5 bases, the J end lost 2 bases, and 13 bases lay between the germline ends. CDR3 in amino acids: CSVKSGYTYEQYF. CDR3 sequence (DNA): TGCAGCGTTAAAAGCGGATACACCTACGAGCAGTACTTC.

This clonotype was seen more than once but under ten times. This chain connects TRBV29-1 to TRBJ2-7; a possible D gene is TRBD1 (6 bases). The V end was cut by 6 bases, the J end by 0 bases, with 15 bases between. This CDR3 contains 14 residues. CDR1 and CDR2 (germline): SQVTM, ANQGSEA. The CDR3 nucleotides are TGCAGCGTCAACGGGACACCAGACTCCTACGAGCAGTACTTC. Translated: CSVNGTPDSYEQYF.